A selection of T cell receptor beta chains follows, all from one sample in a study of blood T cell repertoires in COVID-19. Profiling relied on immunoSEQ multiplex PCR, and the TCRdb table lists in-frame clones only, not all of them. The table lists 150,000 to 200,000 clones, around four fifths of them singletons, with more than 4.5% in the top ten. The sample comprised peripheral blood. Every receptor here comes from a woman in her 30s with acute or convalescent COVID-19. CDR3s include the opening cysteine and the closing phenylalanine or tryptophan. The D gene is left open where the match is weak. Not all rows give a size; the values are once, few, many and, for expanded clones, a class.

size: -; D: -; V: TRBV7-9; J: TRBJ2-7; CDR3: CASSTTREQYF; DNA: TGTGCCAGCAGCACCACACGCGAGCAGTACTTC
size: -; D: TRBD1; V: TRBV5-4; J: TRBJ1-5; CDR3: CASSDRGNQPQHF; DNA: TGTGCCAGCAGCGACAGGGGGAATCAGCCCCAGCATTTT
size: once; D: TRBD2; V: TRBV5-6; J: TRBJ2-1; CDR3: CASSVGLAGVNEQFF; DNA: TGTGCCAGCAGCGTGGGGCTAGCGGGAGTCAATGAGCAGTTCTTC
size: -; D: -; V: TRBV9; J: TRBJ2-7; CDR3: CASSVSAYEQYF; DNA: TGTGCCAGCAGCGTATCAGCCTACGAGCAGTACTTC
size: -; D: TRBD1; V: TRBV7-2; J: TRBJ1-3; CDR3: CASTYWTGAGNTIYF; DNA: TGTGCCAGCACCTACTGGACAGGGGCTGGAAACACCATATATTTT
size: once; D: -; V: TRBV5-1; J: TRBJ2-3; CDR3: CASNKGDTDTQYF; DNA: TGCGCCAGCAACAAAGGGGACACAGATACGCAGTATTTT
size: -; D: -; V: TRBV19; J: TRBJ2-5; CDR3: CASSVGGRETQYF; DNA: TGTGCCAGTAGTGTGGGGGGAAGAGAGACCCAGTACTTC
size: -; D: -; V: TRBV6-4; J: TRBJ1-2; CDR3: CASRDPGGADGYTF; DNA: TGTGCCAGCAGGGACCCGGGGGGGGCGGATGGCTACACCTTC
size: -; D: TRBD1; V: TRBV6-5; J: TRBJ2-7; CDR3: CASRDRLSSYEQYF; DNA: TGTGCCAGCAGGGACAGGCTTTCCTCCTACGAGCAGTACTTC
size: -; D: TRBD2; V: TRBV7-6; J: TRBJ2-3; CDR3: CASGGGRGTDTQYF; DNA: TGTGCCAGCGGCGGCGGGAGAGGCACAGATACGCAGTATTTT
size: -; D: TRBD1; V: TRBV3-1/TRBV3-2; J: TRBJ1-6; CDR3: CASSVQGVGNSPLHF; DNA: TGTGCCAGCAGCGTCCAGGGGGTAGGAAATTCACCCCTCCACTTT
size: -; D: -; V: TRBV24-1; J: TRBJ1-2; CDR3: CATSDSSLGGGRKSYGYTF; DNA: TGTGCCACCAGTGATTCGTCCCTCGGTGGGGGCAGGAAGAGCTATGGCTACACCTTC
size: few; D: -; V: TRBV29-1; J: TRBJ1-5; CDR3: CSVEQGGNQPQHF; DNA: TGCAGCGTTGAACAGGGTGGCAATCAGCCCCAGCATTTT
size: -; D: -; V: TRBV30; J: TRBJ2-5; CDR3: CAWAPSETQYF; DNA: TGTGCCTGGGCCCCTTCGGAGACCCAGTACTTC
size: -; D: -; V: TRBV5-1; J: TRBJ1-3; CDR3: CASSPRGGASGNTIYF; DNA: TGCGCCAGCAGCCCCCGTGGAGGGGCATCTGGAAACACCATATATTTT
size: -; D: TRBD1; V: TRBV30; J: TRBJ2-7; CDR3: CAWRGQGQYYEQYF; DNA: TGTGCCTGGAGAGGACAGGGGCAATACTACGAGCAGTACTTC
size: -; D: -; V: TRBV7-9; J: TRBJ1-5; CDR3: CASSLNGQGNQPQHF; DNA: TGTGCCAGCAGCTTAAATGGCCAGGGTAATCAGCCCCAGCATTTT
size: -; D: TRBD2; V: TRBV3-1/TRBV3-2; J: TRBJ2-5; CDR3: CASRPGTSKETQYF; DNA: TGTGCCAGCAGACCCGGGACTAGCAAAGAGACCCAGTACTTC
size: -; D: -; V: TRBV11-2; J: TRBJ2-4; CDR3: CASSLINIQYF; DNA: TGTGCCAGCAGCCTAATAAACATTCAGTACTTC
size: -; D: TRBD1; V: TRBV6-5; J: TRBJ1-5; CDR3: CASRQTGGAGQPQHF; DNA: TGTGCCAGCAGACAGACAGGGGGCGCCGGTCAGCCCCAGCATTTT
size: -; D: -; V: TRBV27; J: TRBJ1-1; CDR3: CASSPWTVNTEAFF; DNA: TGTGCCAGCAGTCCCTGGACAGTTAACACTGAAGCTTTCTTT
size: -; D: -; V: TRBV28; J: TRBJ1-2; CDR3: CASSLGDTGFGYTF; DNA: TGTGCCAGCAGTTTGGGGGATACAGGGTTTGGCTACACCTTC
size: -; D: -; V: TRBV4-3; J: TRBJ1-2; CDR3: CASSQGQPYGYTF; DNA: TGCGCCAGCAGCCAAGGACAGCCCTATGGCTACACCTTC
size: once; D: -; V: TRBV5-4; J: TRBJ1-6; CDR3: CASSPHPPQGKVSPLHF; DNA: TGTGCCAGCAGCCCCCATCCACCACAGGGAAAGGTGTCACCCCTCCACTTT
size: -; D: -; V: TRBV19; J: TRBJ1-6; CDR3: CASSKTPGGSNSPLHF; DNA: TGTGCCAGTAGTAAGACTCCCGGGGGAAGTAATTCACCCCTCCACTTT
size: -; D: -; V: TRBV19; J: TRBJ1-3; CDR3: CASSTSVKGNTIYF; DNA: TGTGCCAGTAGTACCTCAGTAAAAGGAAACACCATATATTTT
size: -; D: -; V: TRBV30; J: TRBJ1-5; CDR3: CAWRGGGNQPQHF; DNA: TGTGCCTGGAGGGGGGGAGGAAATCAGCCCCAGCATTTT
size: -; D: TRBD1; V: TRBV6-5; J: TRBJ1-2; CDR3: CASRSDRAGRGYTF; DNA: TGTGCCAGCAGATCTGACAGGGCGGGACGAGGCTACACCTTC